Below, 31 T cell receptor beta chains from the same sample are listed, as sequenced in a study of beta chain features in type 1 diabetes. General study results and limits: Across all four CD4+ subsets, people with type 1 diabetes showed modestly shorter TCRB CDR3s.

Reverse transcribing all isolated RNA meant expressed TCRB transcripts were sequenced. Here immunoSEQ multiplex PCR was the method, and the copy in TCRdb shows in-frame clones only, minus some. The sample contains under 850,000 clones, 13% of which appear only once. No antigen has been assigned to these receptors. Sequenced sample: naive CD4+ T cells from blood. These receptor sequences come from a man aged 18-30 years with type 1 diabetes.

The chain joins TRBV5-1 to TRBJ2-3; 8 positions match TRBD2. Germline assignment: CDR1 SGHRS and CDR2 YFSETQ. The V and J ends lost 7 bases and 4 bases, in that order; junction bases with no gene match: 11. There are 15 residues in the CDR3. The CDR3 DNA follows: TGCGCCAGCTGCGTTCGGACTAGCAACGCAGATACGCAGTATTTT. Protein product: CASCVRTSNADTQYF.

The sample holds a few counts of this clone. CDR3 in amino acids: CASSVTSGANTGELFF. CDR3 bases: TGTGCCAGCAGCGTAACTAGCGGGGCGAACACCGGGGAGCTGTTTTTT. V gene TRBV9 combines with J gene TRBJ2-2; TRBD2 aligns across 10 bases. The germline V gene has CDR1 SGDLS and CDR2 YYNGEE. CDR3 length: 16 amino acids. Unmatched junction bases numbered 0, after V lost 1 base and J lost 0 bases.

This clone was detected a few times. J is TRBJ1-1 and V is TRBV7-9; unclear D gene. CDR1 is SEHNR, CDR2 FQNEAQ, per germline (reference sequence). The CDR3 is 18 residues long. Trimming removed 1 base from V and 1 base from J, with 19 bases in between. The CDR3 spells CASSLGRVVYSANTEAFF. The DNA for the CDR3 is TGTGCCAGCAGCTTAGGCCGGGTTGTGTATTCGGCGAACACTGAAGCTTTCTTT.

In its sample, this clone was seen a few times. V gene TRBV29-1 combines with J gene TRBJ1-1, with 8 bases aligning to TRBD1. The germline CDR1 and CDR2 sequences are SQVTM and ANQGSEA. Trimming took 4 bases from V and 1 from J; bases not matched to a gene: 5. This CDR3 has 14 amino acids. CDR3 sequence: CSVATGGKNTEAFF. CDR3 nucleotide sequence: TGCAGCGTTGCCACAGGGGGGAAGAACACTGAAGCTTTCTTT.

This chain links TRBV6-1 with TRBJ2-5, with 12 bases aligning to TRBD1. Per germline, CDR1 MNHNS and CDR2 SASEGT. Trimming at V came to 8 bases and at J to 5 bases, leaving 3 bases not matched to a gene. The CDR3 is made up of 13 amino acids. CDR3: CASGTGGRETQYF. Here the CDR3 DNA reads TGTGCCAGCGGGACAGGGGGCAGGGAGACCCAGTACTTC.

The J gene is TRBJ1-5, the V gene TRBV27; 9 nucleotides agree with TRBD1. V lost 3 bases and J lost 5; bases outside the gene matches: 5. The CDR3 runs to 15 residues. Germline CDR1 and CDR2: MNHEY and SMNVEV (reference sequence). Here the CDR3 DNA reads TGTGCCAGCAGTTTCAAGGGACAGGGCTATCAGCCCCAGCATTTT. Its protein is CASSFKGQGYQPQHF.

The V and J genes are TRBV27 and TRBJ1-3, with D possibly being TRBD1 (5 bases). With 6 bases removed from V and 2 bases from J, the gap between germline ends came to 11 bases. CDR1 is MNHEY, CDR2 SMNVEV, per germline (reference sequence). The CDR3 runs to 14 residues. The CDR3 loop reads CASRGGEAGNTIYF. The CDR3 nucleotides are TGTGCCAGCAGGGGAGGGGAAGCTGGAAACACCATATATTTT.

This clone was picked up a small number of times. The chain has TRBV4-1 and TRBJ2-4; a weak D match, TRBD1 (5 bases). The CDR3 is 15 amino acids. Looked up from germline, CDR1 is MGHRA and CDR2 is YSYEKL. Trimming shortened V by 3 bases and J by 3 bases, and 12 bases separated the two germline ends. CDR3 nucleotides: TGCGCCAGCAGCCACCTGACAGAGGTCAAAAACATTCAGTACTTC. It specifies CASSHLTEVKNIQYF.

J is TRBJ2-3 and V is TRBV7-2, with D possibly matching TRBD2 (5 bases). The germline CDR1 and CDR2 sequences are SGHTA and FQGNSA. This CDR3 has 12 residues. The V end was cut by 6 bases, the J end by 3 bases, with 7 bases between. The CDR3 protein is CASRLGTDTQYF. The CDR3 nucleotides read TGTGCCAGCAGACTAGGGACAGATACGCAGTATTTT.

This chain uses TRBV7-9 with TRBJ2-4; no reliable D call. This CDR3 spans 13 amino acids. CDR1 SEHNR and CDR2 FQNEAQ come from the germline V gene (reference sequence). V was pared by 1 base and J by 3 bases, with 4 bases between. The CDR3 protein is CASSLGLKNIQYF. The CDR3 DNA sequence: TGTGCCAGCAGCTTAGGACTCAAAAACATTCAGTACTTC.

The chain carries TRBV10-1 and TRBJ2-1; no firm D call. The CDR3 covers 15 residues. V was pared by 1 base and J by 0 bases, with 7 bases between. Germline CDR1 and CDR2: WNHNN and SYGVQD (reference sequence). CDR3 sequence (DNA): TGCGCCAGCAGTGAGTTCAGAAGCTCCTACAATGAGCAGTTCTTC. Its protein product is CASSEFRSSYNEQFF.

This clone was detected a few times. The chain recombines TRBV2 with TRBJ1-5; possible D gene TRBD1, 5 bases. Trimming cost V 7 bases and J 2 bases, with 15 bases left between them. The length of the CDR3 is 15 residues. CDR1 SNHLY and CDR2 FYNNEI come from the germline V gene. The chain's CDR3 is CASKIWGLGNQPQHF. The CDR3 DNA reads as TGTGCCAGCAAGATTTGGGGGTTAGGCAATCAGCCCCAGCATTTT.

This clone was detected a few times. V and J are TRBV4-2 and TRBJ2-3; 8 positions agree with TRBD1. J was trimmed by 4 bases and V by 6 bases; bases with no gene match: 6. This CDR3 comprises 14 residues. Per germline, CDR1 LGHNA and CDR2 YNFKEQ. The CDR3 DNA reads as TGTGCCAGCAGTCCCGACAGGGGAGCAGATACGCAGTATTTT. It encodes CASSPDRGADTQYF.

V and J are TRBV27 and TRBJ2-2; 9 nucleotides agree with TRBD2. Trimming cost V 5 bases and J 2 bases; bases outside gene matches: 6. The CDR3 is 16 amino acids. Looked up from germline, CDR1 is MNHEY and CDR2 is SMNVEV (reference sequence). CDR3 loop: CASSGLAGKNTGELFF. The DNA of the CDR3 is TGTGCCAGCAGTGGGCTAGCGGGGAAAAACACCGGGGAGCTGTTTTTT.

This clone was detected only once. The chain recombines TRBV30 with TRBJ1-2; TRBD1 might be the D (6 bases). The length of the CDR3 is 11 residues. Germline V lookup: CDR1 GTSNPN, CDR2 SVGIG (reference sequence). Trimming removed 4 bases from V and 8 bases from J, with 11 bases in between. The CDR3 DNA sequence: TGTGCCTGGACCCTCGGGGGCGGCTACACCTTC. Its translation is CAWTLGGGYTF.

This chain links TRBV14 with TRBJ2-2; a weak D match, TRBD1 (5 bases). Trimming shortened V by 2 bases and J by 3 bases, and 10 bases separated the two germline ends. Germline CDR1 is SGHDN and CDR2 is FVKESK. This CDR3 is 15 amino acids long. The CDR3 DNA is TGTGCCAGCAGCCAACAGGGTTGGTACACCGGGGAGCTGTTTTTT. This sequence encodes CASSQQGWYTGELFF.

The V gene is TRBV9, the J gene TRBJ1-4, with 8 bases fitting TRBD1. J lost 0 bases, V lost 2 bases, and 0 bases had no gene match. The CDR3 contains 15 residues. Germline values: CDR1 SGDLS, CDR2 YYNGEE. CDR3 DNA: TGTGCCAGCAGCGTGGGACAGGCAACTAATGAAAAACTGTTTTTT. Protein product: CASSVGQATNEKLFF.

This clone showed up just a few times. The chain couples TRBV11-3 to TRBJ2-7, with a tentative D call TRBD1 (5 bases). Trimming shortened V by 2 bases and J by 2 bases, and 10 bases separated the two germline ends. Germline CDR1 is SGHNT and CDR2 is YENEEA. CDR3 size: 14 residues. Written as DNA, the CDR3 is TGTGCCAGCAGCTTACTCCGGACAACCTACGAGCAGTACTTC. This codes for CASSLLRTTYEQYF.

The sample holds a few counts of this clone. The gene calls are TRBV28 and TRBJ2-1, with TRBD2 identical over 10 bases. The germline V gene encodes CDR1 MDHEN and CDR2 SYDVKM. V dropped 4 bases and J dropped 4; count of bases not matched to a gene: 4. The CDR3 runs 15 residues. The CDR3 sequence: CASSSPGLAYNEQFF. The CDR3 DNA sequence: TGTGCCAGCAGTTCACCGGGACTAGCGTACAATGAGCAGTTCTTC.

This clone was seen a handful of times. The chain carries TRBV29-1 and TRBJ1-4; D uncertain. V was shortened by 5 bases and J by 7 bases, with 14 bases between the two germline ends. The CDR3 spans 13 residues. CDR1 and CDR2 from the germline V gene are SQVTM and ANQGSEA. CDR3 nucleotides: TGCAGCGTTACGGGCCTCGGCGGTGAAAAACTGTTTTTT. Protein sequence: CSVTGLGGEKLFF.

This clone is a singleton in its sample. The chain joins TRBV7-9 to TRBJ2-3; 8 bases are shared with TRBD1. Germline V gives CDR1 SEHNR, CDR2 FQNEAQ (reference sequence). V was pared by 6 bases and J by 6 bases, with 14 bases of the junction left unmatched. The CDR3 consists of 16 residues. The CDR3 loop is CASSPGDRGLADTQYF. Written as DNA, the CDR3 is TGTGCCAGCAGTCCCGGAGACAGGGGCCTGGCGGATACGCAGTATTTT.

This clone was seen a few times. V usage is TRBV30 and J usage is TRBJ1-4; 7 bases align to TRBD1. Trimming cost V 3 bases and J 4 bases; bases outside gene matches: 11. The CDR3 is 16 residues long. Looked up from germline, CDR1 is GTSNPN and CDR2 is SVGIG (reference sequence). The CDR3 DNA reads TGTGCCTGGAGCAGATCGAGACAGGGCTTTAATGAAAAACTGTTTTTT. It codes for CAWSRSRQGFNEKLFF.

In regard to this clone: Compared with germline, one end of the junction differs, possibly owing to a read error. J is TRBJ2-7 and V is TRBV30; TRBD1 matches at 10 bases. Germline V CDR1 and CDR2: GTSNPN, SVGIG (reference sequence). The CDR3 runs to 12 residues. This CDR3 reads CAWRPGQGSSDF. The DNA for the CDR3 is TGTGCCTGGAGGCCGGGACAGGGGAGTTCGGACTTC.

This clone has a handful of counts. This CDR3 reads CASIMGLTLRDTIYF. CDR3 in DNA: TGTGCCAGCATTATGGGACTTACCCTTCGGGACACCATATATTTT. The chain is built from TRBV28 and TRBJ1-3; a weak D match, TRBD1 (5 bases). The CDR3 length is 15 residues. Between the trimmed V and J ends, which lost 7 bases and 8 bases, there was a span of 21 bases. In germline, CDR1 is MDHEN, CDR2 SYDVKM.

The chain recombines TRBV30 with TRBJ2-3; D is unresolved. V lost 5 bases and J lost 8, with 11 bases in between. The germline V gene has CDR1 GTSNPN and CDR2 SVGIG (reference sequence). The CDR3 runs 11 residues. The CDR3 spells CAWSPLGTQYF. DNA for the CDR3: TGTGCCTGGTCCCCTCTTGGTACGCAGTATTTT.

This clone was seen a handful of times. This chain joins TRBV5-6 and TRBJ2-1, with a tentative D call TRBD2 (6 bases). In germline, CDR1 is SGHDT, CDR2 YYEEEE. Trimming took 0 bases from V and 4 from J, leaving 11 bases between them. The CDR3 runs to 15 residues. The CDR3 DNA follows: TGTGCCAGCAGCTTGGATGCGGGGACTTACAATGAGCAGTTCTTC. This gives the protein CASSLDAGTYNEQFF.

This clone was detected a few times. The chain uses TRBV4-1 and TRBJ2-1, with 8 bases identical to TRBD1. V dropped 0 bases and J dropped 12; count of bases not matched to a gene: 10. The CDR3 sequence is 15 residues long. Germline V CDR1 and CDR2: MGHRA, YSYEKL. Here the CDR3 DNA reads TGCGCCAGCAGCCAAGAGCCGAGCGGACAGGGAAGGCAGTTCTTC. It specifies CASSQEPSGQGRQFF.

Only a few counts were recorded for this clone. Additional DNA sequences in this sample encode the identical CDR3. This chain links TRBV30 with TRBJ1-1; no definite D call. Germline values: CDR1 GTSNPN, CDR2 SVGIG (reference sequence). Trimming pared 5 bases from V and 0 bases from J, leaving 7 bases between. The CDR3 contains 12 residues. In nucleotides, the CDR3 is TGTGCCTGGGGGCTCCTGAACACTGAAGCTTTCTTT. It encodes CAWGLLNTEAFF.

The chain employs TRBV18 and TRBJ2-1; D might be TRBD1 (5 bases). Looked up from germline, CDR1 is KGHSH and CDR2 is LQKENI. The V end lost 4 bases, the J end lost 4 bases, and 14 bases lay between the germline ends. This CDR3 has 15 amino acids. The CDR3 region is CASSLGQGTYNEQFF. CDR3 nucleotides: TGTGCCAGCTCACTTGGGCAGGGAACGTACAATGAGCAGTTCTTC.

Only a few counts were recorded for this clone. This chain links TRBV7-9 with TRBJ1-2, with 8 positions matching TRBD1. The CDR3 runs to 15 residues. V trimming: 0 bases; J trimming: 2 bases; junction bases outside the gene matches: 2. The germline CDR1 and CDR2 sequences are SEHNR and FQNEAQ (reference sequence). CDR3 bases: TGTGCCAGCAGCTTAGCGGACAGGGAAAACTATGGCTACACCTTC. As protein: CASSLADRENYGYTF.

The chain is built from TRBV28 and TRBJ1-1; no reliable D call. V lost 7 bases and J lost 0, with 21 bases in between. This CDR3 has 17 residues. Germline-derived CDR1 and CDR2 are MDHEN and SYDVKM. The CDR3 is CASTSQTGSPLNTEAFF. In DNA form, the CDR3 reads TGTGCCAGCACATCCCAAACGGGTTCCCCTCTGAACACTGAAGCTTTCTTT.